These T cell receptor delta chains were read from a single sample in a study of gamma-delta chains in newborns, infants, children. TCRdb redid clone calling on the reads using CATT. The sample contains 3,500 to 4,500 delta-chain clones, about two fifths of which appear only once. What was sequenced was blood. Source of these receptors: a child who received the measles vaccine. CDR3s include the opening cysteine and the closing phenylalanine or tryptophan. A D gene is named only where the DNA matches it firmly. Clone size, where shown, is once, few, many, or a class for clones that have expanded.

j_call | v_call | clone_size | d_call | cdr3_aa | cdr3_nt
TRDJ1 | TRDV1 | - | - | CALGERCPPSYRCWGIGVGKLIF | -
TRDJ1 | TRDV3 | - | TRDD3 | CAFYPSPYWGKEPTGKLIF | TGTGCCTTTTATCCTTCCCCGTACTGGGGGAAAGAGCCAACGGGGAAACTCATCTTT
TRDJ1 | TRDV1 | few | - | CALGEPPLSTHWDKLIF | TGTGCTCTTGGGGAACCCCCCCTGTCAACCCACTGGGATAAACTCATCTTT
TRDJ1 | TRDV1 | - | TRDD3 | CALGEPTLTPLLLGDGTDRLIF | TGTGCTCTTGGGGAACCTACTCTCACCCCCCTTTTACTGGGGGATGGGACCGATAGACTCATCTTT
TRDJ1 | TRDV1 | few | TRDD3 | CALGVPTPSYVSGGYKLIF | TGTGCTCTTGGGGTCCCGACGCCTTCCTACGTTTCTGGGGGATACAAACTCATCTTT
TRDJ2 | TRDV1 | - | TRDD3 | CALGETDRNWGTTLTAQLFF | TGTGCTCTTGGGGAAACGGACCGGAACTGGGGGACGACTTTGACAGCACAACTCTTCTTC
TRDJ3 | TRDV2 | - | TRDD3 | CACDTKGFLGGTGGYLWDTRQMFF | TGTGCCTGTGACACCAAGGGATTCCTTGGTGGAACTGGGGGATACCTCTGGGACACCCGACAGATGTTTTTC
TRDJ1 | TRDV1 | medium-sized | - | CALGELTTGRDAYTDKLIF | TGTGCTCTTGGGGAACTAACTACAGGGAGGGACGCGTACACCGATAAACTCATCTTT
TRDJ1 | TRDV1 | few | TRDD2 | CALGDRPSYYTGDHSTDKLIF | TGTGCTCTTGGGGACCGGCCTTCCTACTATACTGGGGACCATTCTACCGATAAACTCATCTTT
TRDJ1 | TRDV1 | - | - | CALGDYTRLLGDYTDKLIF | TGTGCTCTTGGGGACTATACCCGCCTTCTTGGGGATTACACCGATAAACTCATCTTT
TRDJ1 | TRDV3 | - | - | CAFTSSIGALSPYTDKLIF | TGTGCCTTTACTAGCTCAATTGGTGCCCTATCCCCGTACACCGATAAACTCATCTTT
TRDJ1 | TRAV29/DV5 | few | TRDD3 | CAATYLRLGDTTDKLIF | TGTGCAGCAACCTACCTCCGACTGGGGGATACGACCGATAAACTCATCTTT
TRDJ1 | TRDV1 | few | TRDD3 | CALGELGPLLGDRYSDKLIF | TGTGCTCTTGGGGAATTAGGCCCCTTACTGGGGGATAGGTATTCCGATAAACTCATCTTT
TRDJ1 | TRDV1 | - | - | CALGDIRPYLLPEDELIF | TGTGCTCTTGGGGACATCCGGCCCTACCTTCTCCCCGAAGATGAACTCATCTTT
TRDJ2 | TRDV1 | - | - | CALGPPYGRIRKAAQLFF | TGTGCTCTTGGGCCCCCCTACGGGCGTATTCGAAAGGCAGCACAACTCTTCTTT
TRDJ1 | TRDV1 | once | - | CALWEGTRALTGGYAPPLYTDKLIF | -
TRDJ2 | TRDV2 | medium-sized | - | CACDTLGNSRKALTAQLFF | TGTGCCTGTGACACGCTGGGGAACTCAAGGAAAGCTTTGACAGCACAACTCTTCTTT
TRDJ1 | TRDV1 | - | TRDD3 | CALGGSGPSPLGDTEGTDKLIF | TGTGCTCTTGGGGGATCCGGCCCTTCCCCACTGGGGGATACAGAAGGGACCGACAAACTCATCTTT
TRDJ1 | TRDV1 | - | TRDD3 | CALGEPRLPLLLGDTLGHTDKLIF | TGTGCTCTTGGGGAACCGAGGCTACCCCTTTTACTGGGGGATACGCTGGGGCACACCGATAAACTCATCTTT